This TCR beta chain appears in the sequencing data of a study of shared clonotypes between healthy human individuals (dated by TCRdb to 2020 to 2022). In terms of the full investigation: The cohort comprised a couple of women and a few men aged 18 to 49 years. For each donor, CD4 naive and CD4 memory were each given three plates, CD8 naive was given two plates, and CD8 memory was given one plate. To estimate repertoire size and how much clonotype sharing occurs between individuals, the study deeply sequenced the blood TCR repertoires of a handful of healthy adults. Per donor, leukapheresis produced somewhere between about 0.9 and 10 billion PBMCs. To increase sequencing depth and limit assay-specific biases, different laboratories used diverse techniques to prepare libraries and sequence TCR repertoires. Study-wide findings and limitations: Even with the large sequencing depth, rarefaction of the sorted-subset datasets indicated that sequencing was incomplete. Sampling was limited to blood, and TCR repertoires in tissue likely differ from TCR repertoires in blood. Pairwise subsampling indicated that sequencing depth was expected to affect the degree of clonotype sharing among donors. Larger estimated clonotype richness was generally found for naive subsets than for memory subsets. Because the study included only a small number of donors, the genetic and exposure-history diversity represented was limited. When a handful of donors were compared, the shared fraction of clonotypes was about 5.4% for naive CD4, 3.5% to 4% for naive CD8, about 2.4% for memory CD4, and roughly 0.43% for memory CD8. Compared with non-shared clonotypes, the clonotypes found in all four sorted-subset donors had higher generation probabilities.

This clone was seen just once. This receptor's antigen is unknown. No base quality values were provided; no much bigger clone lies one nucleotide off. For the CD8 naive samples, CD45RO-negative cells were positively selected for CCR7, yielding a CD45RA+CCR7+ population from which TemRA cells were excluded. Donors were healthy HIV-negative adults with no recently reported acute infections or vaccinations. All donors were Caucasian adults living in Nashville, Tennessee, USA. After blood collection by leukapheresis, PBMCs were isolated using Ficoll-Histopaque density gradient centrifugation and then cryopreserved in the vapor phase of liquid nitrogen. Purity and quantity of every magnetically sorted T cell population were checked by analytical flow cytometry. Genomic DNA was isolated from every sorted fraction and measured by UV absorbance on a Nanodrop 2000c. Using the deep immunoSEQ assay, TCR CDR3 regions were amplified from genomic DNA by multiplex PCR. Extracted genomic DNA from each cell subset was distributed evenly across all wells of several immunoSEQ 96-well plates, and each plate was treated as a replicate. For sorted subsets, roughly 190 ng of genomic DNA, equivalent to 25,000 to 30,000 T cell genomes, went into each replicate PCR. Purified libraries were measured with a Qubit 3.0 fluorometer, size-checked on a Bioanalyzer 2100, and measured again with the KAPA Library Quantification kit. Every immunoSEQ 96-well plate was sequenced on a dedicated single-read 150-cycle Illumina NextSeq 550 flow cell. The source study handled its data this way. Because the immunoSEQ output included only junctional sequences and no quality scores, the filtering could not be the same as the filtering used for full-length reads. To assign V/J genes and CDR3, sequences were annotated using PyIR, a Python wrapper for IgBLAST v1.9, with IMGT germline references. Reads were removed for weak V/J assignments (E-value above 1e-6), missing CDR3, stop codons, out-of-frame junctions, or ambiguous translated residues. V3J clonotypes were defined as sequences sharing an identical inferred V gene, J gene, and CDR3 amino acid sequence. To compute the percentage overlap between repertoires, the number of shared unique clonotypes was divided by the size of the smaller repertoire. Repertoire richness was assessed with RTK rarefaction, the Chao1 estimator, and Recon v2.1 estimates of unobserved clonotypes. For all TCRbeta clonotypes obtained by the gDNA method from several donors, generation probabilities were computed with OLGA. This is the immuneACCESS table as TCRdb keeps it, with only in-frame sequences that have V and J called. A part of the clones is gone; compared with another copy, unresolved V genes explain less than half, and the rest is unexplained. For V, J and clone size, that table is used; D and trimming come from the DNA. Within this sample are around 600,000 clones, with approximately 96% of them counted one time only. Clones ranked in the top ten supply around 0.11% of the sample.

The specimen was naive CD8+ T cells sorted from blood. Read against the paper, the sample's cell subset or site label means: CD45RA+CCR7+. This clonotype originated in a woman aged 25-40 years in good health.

The nucleotide sequence is TGTGCCAGCAGTTTAGTCCTAGCGGGTCCCTACGAGCAGTACTTC. Its coded protein is CASSLVLAGPYEQYF. The sequence joins TRBV27 to TRBJ2-7; TRBD2 matches 8 bases in the middle. V is cut back by 2 bases and J by 2 bases, with 5 bases in the junction unmatched. The CDR3 contains 15 residues, cysteine and phenylalanine counted. Only the CDR3 DNA stays, 45 bases, in frame from base 1. CDR1 and CDR2 are drawn from the germline V gene (reference sequence): MNHEY, SMNVEV.